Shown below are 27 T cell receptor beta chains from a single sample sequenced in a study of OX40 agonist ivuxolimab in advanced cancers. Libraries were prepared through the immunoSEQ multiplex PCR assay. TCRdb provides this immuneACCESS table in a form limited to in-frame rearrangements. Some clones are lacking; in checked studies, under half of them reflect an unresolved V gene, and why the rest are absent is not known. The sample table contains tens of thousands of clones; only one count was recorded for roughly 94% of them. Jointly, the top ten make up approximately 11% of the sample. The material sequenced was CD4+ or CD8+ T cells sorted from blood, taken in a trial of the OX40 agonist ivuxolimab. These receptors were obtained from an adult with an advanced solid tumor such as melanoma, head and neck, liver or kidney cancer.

In nucleotides, the CDR3 is TGTGCCAGCCCGGTCCGAGGGGGAAACACCATATATTTT. Amino acid sequence: CASPVRGGNTIYF. The rearrangement joins TRBV18 to TRBJ1-3; D gene unclear. V was shortened by 8 bases and J by 4 bases, with 12 bases between the two germline ends. This CDR3 region has 13 residues. Germline V gives CDR1 KGHSH, CDR2 LQKENI.

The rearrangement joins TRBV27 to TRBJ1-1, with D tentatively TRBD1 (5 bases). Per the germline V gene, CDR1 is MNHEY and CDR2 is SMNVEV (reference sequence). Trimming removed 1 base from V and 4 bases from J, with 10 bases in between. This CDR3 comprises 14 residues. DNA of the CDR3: TGTGCCAGCAGTTTATACGGGGGAGGCACTGAAGCTTTCTTT. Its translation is CASSLYGGGTEAFF.

In DNA form, the CDR3 reads TGTGCCAGCAGCGTAGTGGAGGCCGGGGGTGGAACTGAAGCTTTCTTT. Encoded protein: CASSVVEAGGGTEAFF. The chain combines TRBV9 with TRBJ1-1, with D maybe TRBD1 (5 bases). The CDR3 is made up of 16 amino acids. The V gene's germline CDR1 is SGDLS and CDR2 YYNGEE. The V gene lost 0 bases and the J gene lost 5 bases, with 17 bases spanning the gap.

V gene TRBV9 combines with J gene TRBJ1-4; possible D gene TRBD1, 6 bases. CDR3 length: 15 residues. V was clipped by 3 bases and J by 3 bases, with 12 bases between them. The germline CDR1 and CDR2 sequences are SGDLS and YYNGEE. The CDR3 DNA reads TGTGCCAGCAGCGAGGGGGAAAGGGCTAATGAAAAACTGTTTTTT. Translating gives CASSEGERANEKLFF.

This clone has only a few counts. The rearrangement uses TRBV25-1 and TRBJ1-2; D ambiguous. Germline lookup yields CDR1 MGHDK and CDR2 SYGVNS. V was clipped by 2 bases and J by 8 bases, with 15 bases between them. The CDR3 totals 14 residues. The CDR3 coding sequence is TGTGCCAGCAGTGAAGGAAGGGCGGTGGAGGGCTACACCTTC. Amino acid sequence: CASSEGRAVEGYTF.

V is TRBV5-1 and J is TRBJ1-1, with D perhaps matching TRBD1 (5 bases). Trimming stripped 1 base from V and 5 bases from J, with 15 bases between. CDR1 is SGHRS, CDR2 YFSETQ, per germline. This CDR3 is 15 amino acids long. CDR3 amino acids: CASSLISGRGTEAFF. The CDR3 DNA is TGCGCCAGCAGCTTGATTTCAGGAAGGGGAACTGAAGCTTTCTTT.

CDR3 loop: CASSVVPPTNYGYTF. As DNA, the CDR3 is TGTGCCAGCAGCGTAGTCCCACCAACCAACTATGGCTACACCTTC. The rearrangement links TRBV9 to TRBJ1-2; D gene unclear. Per germline, CDR1 SGDLS and CDR2 YYNGEE. The V and J ends lost 0 bases and 2 bases respectively, with 11 bases between them. The CDR3 is 15 residues long. The full variable domain, with the rest looked up from reference TRBV9 and TRBJ1-2, is DSGVTQTPKHLITATGQRVTLRCSPRSGDLSVYWYQQSLDQGLQFLIQYYNGEERAKGNILERFSAQQFPDLHSELNLSSLELGDSALYFCASSVVPPTNYGYTFGSGTRLTVV.

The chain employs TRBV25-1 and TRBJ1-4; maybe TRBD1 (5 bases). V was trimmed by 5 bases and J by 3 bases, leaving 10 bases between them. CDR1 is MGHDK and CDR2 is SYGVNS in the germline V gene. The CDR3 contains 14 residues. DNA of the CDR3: TGTGCCAGCAGTTTCCGGGGCCCTAATGAAAAACTGTTTTTT. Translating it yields CASSFRGPNEKLFF.

CDR3 nucleotide sequence: TGTGCCAGCAGGGCCTGGATCAGAGGTGAAGAGACCCAGTACTTC. It codes for CASRAWIRGEETQYF. The chain is built from TRBV2 and TRBJ2-5; D remains ambiguous. The CDR3 has 15 residues. Germline V gene data show CDR1 as SNHLY and CDR2 as FYNNEI. V dropped 6 bases and J dropped 3 bases, with 17 bases sitting between them.

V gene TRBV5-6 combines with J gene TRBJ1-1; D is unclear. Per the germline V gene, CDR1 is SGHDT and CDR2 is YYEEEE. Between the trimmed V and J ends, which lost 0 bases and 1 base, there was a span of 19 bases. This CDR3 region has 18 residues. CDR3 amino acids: CASSLASLGEGWNTEAFF. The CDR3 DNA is TGTGCCAGCAGCTTGGCCTCTCTCGGAGAGGGATGGAACACTGAAGCTTTCTTT.

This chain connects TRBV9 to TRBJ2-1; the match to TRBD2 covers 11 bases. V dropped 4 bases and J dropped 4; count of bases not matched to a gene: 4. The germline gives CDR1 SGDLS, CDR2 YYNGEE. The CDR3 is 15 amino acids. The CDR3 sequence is CASSQGTSGYNEQFF. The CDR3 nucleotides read TGTGCCAGCAGCCAAGGGACTAGCGGTTACAATGAGCAGTTCTTC. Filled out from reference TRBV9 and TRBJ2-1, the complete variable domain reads DSGVTQTPKHLITATGQRVTLRCSPRSGDLSVYWYQQSLDQGLQFLIQYYNGEERAKGNILERFSAQQFPDLHSELNLSSLELGDSALYFCASSQGTSGYNEQFFGPGTRLTVL.

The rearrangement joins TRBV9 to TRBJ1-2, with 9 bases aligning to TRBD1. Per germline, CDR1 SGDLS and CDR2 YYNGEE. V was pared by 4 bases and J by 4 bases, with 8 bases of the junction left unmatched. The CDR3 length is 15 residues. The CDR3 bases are TGTGCCAGCAGCCTCCGGGACAGGGTTCTCTATGGCTACACCTTC. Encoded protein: CASSLRDRVLYGYTF.

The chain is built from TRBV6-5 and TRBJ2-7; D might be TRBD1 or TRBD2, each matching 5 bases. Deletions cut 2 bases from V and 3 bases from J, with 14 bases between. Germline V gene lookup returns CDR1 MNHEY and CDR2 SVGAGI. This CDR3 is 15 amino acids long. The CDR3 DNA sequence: TGTGCCAGCAGTTACGGCTTGGGGGATGACTACGAGCAGTACTTC. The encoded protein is CASSYGLGDDYEQYF.

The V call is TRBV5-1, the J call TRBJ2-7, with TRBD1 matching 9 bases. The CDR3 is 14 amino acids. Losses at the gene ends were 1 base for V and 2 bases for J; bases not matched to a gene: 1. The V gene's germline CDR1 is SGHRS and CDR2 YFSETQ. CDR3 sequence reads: CASSLRQGAYEQYF. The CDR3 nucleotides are TGCGCCAGCAGCTTGAGACAGGGGGCCTACGAGCAGTACTTC.

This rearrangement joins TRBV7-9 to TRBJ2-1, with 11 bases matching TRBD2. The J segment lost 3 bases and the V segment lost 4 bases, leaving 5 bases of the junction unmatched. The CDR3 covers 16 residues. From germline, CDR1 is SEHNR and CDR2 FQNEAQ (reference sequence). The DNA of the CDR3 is TGTGCCAGCAGCTCCCCCGGGACTAGCGGCTACAATGAGCAGTTCTTC. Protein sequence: CASSSPGTSGYNEQFF.

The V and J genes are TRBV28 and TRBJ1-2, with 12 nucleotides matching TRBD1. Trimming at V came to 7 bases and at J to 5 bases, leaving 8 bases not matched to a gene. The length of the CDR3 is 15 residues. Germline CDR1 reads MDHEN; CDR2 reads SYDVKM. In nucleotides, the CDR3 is TGTGCCAGCAACGAGGGACAGGGGGCTCGGTATGGCTACACCTTC. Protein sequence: CASNEGQGARYGYTF.

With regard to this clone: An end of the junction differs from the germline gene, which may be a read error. CDR3 in DNA: TGTGCCAGCACTCTGGACAGGGTGAACGCTGAAGCTTTCTTT. Its translation: CASTLDRVNAEAFF. The chain carries TRBV28 and TRBJ1-1, with 8 bases that match TRBD1. The CDR3 contains 14 residues. In germline, CDR1 is MDHEN, CDR2 SYDVKM.

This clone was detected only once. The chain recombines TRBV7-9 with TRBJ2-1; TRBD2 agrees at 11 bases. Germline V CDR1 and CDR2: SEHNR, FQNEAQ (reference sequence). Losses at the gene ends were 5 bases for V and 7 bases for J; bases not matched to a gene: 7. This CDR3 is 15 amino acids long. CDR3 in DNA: TGTGCCAGCAGCGCTAGCGGGAGGTCAGGGAATGAGCAGTTCTTC. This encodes CASSASGRSGNEQFF.

Here the CDR3 DNA reads TGTGCCAGCAGAACAGGGGCCGGGGAGCTGTTTTTT. Protein sequence: CASRTGAGELFF. This chain uses TRBV27 with TRBJ2-2, with TRBD1 matching 7 bases. The V gene end was trimmed by 6 bases and the J gene end by 6 bases; junction bases not matched to a gene: 1. The CDR3 covers 12 residues. Germline-derived CDR1 and CDR2 are MNHEY and SMNVEV (reference sequence).

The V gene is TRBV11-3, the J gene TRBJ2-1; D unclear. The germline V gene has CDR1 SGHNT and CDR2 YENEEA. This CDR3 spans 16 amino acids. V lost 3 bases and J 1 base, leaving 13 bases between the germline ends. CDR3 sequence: CASSFLRSGSYNEQFF. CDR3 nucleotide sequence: TGTGCCAGCAGCTTCCTCCGGTCGGGTTCCTACAATGAGCAGTTCTTC.

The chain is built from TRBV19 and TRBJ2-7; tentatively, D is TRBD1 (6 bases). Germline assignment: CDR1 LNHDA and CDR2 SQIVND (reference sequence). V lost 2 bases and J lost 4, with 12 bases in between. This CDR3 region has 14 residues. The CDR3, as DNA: TGTGCCAGTAGTATAACAGGGTCCGGGTACGAGCAGTACTTC. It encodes CASSITGSGYEQYF.

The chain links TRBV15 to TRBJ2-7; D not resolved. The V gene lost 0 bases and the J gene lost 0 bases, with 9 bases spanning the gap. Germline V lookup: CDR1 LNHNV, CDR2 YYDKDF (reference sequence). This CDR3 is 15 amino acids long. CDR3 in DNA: TGTGCCACCAGCAGAGATGCCCCGGTCTCCTACGAGCAGTACTTC. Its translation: CATSRDAPVSYEQYF.

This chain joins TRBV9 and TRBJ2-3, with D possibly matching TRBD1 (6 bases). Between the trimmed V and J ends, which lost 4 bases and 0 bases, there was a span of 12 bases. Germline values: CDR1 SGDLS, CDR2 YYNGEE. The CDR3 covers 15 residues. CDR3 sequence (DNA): TGTGCCAGCAGCTTACAGACAGGTAGCACAGATACGCAGTATTTT. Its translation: CASSLQTGSTDTQYF.

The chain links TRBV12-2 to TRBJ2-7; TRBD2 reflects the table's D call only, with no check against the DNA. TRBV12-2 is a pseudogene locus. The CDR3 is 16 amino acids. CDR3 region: CASRLAAWGDTYEQYF. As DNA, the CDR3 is TGTGCAAGTCGCTTAGCCGCTTGGGGAGATACCTACGAGCAGTACTTC.

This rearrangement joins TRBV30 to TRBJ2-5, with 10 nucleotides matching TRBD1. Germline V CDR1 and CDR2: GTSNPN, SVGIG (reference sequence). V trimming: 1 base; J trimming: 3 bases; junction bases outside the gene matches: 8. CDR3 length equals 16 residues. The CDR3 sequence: CAWSGAGTGVKETQYF. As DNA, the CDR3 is TGTGCCTGGAGTGGAGCCGGGACAGGGGTAAAAGAGACCCAGTACTTC.

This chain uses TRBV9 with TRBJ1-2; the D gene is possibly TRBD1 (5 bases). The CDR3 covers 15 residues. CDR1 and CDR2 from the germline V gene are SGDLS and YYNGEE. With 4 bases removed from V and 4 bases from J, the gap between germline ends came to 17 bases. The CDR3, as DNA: TGTGCCAGCAGCATAGAGTCCTCGGGGGGCTATGGCTACACCTTC. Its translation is CASSIESSGGYGYTF.

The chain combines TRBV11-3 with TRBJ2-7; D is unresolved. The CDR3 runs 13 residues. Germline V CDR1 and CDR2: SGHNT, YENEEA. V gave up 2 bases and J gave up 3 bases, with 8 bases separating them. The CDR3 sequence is CASSLTGYYEQYF. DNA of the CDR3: TGTGCCAGCAGCTTAACTGGGTACTACGAGCAGTACTTC.